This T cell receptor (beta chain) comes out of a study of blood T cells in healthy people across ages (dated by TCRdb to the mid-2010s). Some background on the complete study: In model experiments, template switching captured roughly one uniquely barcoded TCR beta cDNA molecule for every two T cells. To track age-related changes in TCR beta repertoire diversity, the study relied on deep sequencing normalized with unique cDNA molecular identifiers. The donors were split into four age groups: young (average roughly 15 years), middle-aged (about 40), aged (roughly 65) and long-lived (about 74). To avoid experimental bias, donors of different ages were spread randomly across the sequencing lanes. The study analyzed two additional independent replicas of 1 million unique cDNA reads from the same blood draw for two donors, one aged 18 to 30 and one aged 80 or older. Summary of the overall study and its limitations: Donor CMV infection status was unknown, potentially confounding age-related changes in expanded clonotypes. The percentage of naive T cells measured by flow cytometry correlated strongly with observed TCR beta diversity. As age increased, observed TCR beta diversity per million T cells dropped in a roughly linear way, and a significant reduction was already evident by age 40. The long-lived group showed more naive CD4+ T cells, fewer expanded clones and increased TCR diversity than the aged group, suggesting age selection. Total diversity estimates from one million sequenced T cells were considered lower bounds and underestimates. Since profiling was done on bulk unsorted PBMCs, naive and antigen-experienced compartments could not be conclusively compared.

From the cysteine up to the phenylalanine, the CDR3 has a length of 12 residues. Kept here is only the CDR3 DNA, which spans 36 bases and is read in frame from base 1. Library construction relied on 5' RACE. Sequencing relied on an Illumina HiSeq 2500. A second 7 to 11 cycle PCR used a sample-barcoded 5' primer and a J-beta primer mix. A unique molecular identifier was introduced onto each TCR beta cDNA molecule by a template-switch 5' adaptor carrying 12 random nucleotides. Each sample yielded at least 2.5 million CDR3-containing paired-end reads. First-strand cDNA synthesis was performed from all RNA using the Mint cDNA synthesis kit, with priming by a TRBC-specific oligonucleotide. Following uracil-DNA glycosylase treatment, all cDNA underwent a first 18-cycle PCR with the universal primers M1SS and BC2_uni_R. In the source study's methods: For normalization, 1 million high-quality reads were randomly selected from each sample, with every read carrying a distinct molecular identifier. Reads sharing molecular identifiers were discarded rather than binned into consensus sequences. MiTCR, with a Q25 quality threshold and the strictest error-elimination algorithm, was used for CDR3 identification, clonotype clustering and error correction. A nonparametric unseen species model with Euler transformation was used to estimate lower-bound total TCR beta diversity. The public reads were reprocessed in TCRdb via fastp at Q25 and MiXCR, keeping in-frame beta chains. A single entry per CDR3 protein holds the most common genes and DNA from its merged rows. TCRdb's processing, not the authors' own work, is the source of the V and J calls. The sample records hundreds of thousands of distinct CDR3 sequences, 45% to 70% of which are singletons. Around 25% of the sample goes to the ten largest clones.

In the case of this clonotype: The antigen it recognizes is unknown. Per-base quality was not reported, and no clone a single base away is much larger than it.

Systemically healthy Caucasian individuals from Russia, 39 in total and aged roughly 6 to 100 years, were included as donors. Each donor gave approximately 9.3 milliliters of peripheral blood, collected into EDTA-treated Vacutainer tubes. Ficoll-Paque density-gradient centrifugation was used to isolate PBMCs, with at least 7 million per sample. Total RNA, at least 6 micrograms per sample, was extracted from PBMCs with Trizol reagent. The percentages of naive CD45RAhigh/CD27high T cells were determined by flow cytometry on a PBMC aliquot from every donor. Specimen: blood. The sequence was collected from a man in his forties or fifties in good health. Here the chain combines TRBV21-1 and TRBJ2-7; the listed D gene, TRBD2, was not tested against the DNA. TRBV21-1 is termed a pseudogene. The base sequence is TGTGCCAGCAACGAGCGGGGTGGCGAGCAGTACTTC. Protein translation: CASNERGGEQYF.